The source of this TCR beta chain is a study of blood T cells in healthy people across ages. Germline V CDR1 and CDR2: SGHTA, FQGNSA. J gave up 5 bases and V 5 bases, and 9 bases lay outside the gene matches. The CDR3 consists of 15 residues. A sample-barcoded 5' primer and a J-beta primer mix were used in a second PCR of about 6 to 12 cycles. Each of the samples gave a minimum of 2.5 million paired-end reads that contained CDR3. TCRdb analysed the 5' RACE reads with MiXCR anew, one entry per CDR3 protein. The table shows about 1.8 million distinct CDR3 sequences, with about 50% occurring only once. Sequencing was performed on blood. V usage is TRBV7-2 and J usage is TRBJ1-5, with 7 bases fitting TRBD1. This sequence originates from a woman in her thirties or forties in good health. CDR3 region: CASSHQEGAHQPQHF. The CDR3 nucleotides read TGTGCCAGCAGCCACCAGGAGGGGGCGCATCAGCCCCAGCATTTT.